This T cell receptor (beta chain) was obtained from a study of blood T cell repertoires in COVID-19. As for the study in general: Collection of acute and convalescent COVID-19 samples took place in the United States, Italy and Spain. Nucleic acid was either cDNA or gDNA, and it came from T cells, B-cell-depleted T cells, or PBMCs.

As handled by the study authors: By means of reference gene primer amplification, nucleated cell counts were estimated. Profiled with immunoSEQ multiplex PCR; TCRdb holds only in-frame clones, not every one. Clone size and V and J calls were adopted from that table, with D and trimming inferred from the DNA. The sample records 150,000 to 200,000 clones, roughly four fifths being singletons. Germline values: CDR1 GTSNPN, CDR2 SVGIG (reference sequence). This CDR3 contains 13 residues. Germline trimming cut 4 bases from V and 0 bases from J; bases unmatched to any gene: 2. The chain uses TRBV30 and TRBJ2-5; 7 nucleotides match TRBD2. The source material was peripheral blood. The source is a woman in her thirties or forties with acute or convalescent COVID-19. CDR3 sequence (DNA): TGTGCCTGGACTACTAGCGACCAAGAGACCCAGTACTTC. It codes for CAWTTSDQETQYF. Combining the CDR3 with reference TRBV30 and TRBJ2-5 gives the whole variable domain SQTIHQWPATLVQPVGSPLSLECTVEGTSNPNLYWYRQAAGRGLQLLFYSVGIGQISSEVPQNLSASRPQDRQFILSSKKLLLSDSGFYLCAWTTSDQETQYFGPGTRLLVL.